The rows below give T cell receptor beta chains drawn from one sample of a study of technical replicates of blood from a few donors. The table came from immunoSEQ multiplex PCR; TCRdb's copy has only in-frame clones and leaves some out. Of approximately 58,000 clones detected, around 84% appear once; the ten largest clones hold roughly 5.8%. Material: PBMCs. The receptor set was obtained from a human donor in good health. Some clones in this sample may be carry-over from other donors' samples. Both conserved end residues are part of each CDR3. D genes are given only for firm matches. Expanded clones are given a class, and other clones once, few, many or no size at all.

clone_size: -
j_call: TRBJ1-6
v_call: TRBV6-6
d_call: TRBD1
cdr3_nt: TGTGCCAGCGCAGGGGGGAATAATTCACCCCTCCACTTT
cdr3_aa: CASAGGNNSPLHF

clone_size: -
j_call: TRBJ1-5
v_call: TRBV6-6
d_call: -
cdr3_nt: TGTGCCAGCAGTGGGTTCCGGGACAACAATCAGCCCCAGCATTTT
cdr3_aa: CASSGFRDNNQPQHF

clone_size: -
j_call: TRBJ1-1
v_call: TRBV5-1
d_call: -
cdr3_nt: TGCGCCAGCAGCTTGGCTCGCGACAGAATGAACACTGAAGCTTTCTTT
cdr3_aa: CASSLARDRMNTEAFF

clone_size: -
j_call: TRBJ2-3
v_call: TRBV5-6
d_call: -
cdr3_nt: TGTGCCAGCACCGAACGCGGCGTAGGGGGCACAGATACGCAGTATTTT
cdr3_aa: CASTERGVGGTDTQYF

clone_size: -
j_call: TRBJ2-3
v_call: TRBV27
d_call: -
cdr3_nt: TGTGCCAGCAGTCCCAGACCGACAAAACCAGATACGCAGTATTTT
cdr3_aa: CASSPRPTKPDTQYF

clone_size: -
j_call: TRBJ2-2
v_call: TRBV1
d_call: -
cdr3_nt: TGCACCAGCAGCCCTAGGCCTACCAACACCGGGGAGCTGTTTTTT
cdr3_aa: CTSSPRPTNTGELFF

clone_size: -
j_call: TRBJ1-1
v_call: TRBV7-9
d_call: TRBD1
cdr3_nt: TGTGCCAGCAGCTTAGAAAGGGGGCTGAACACTGAAGCTTTCTTT
cdr3_aa: CASSLERGLNTEAFF

clone_size: few
j_call: TRBJ1-1
v_call: TRBV19
d_call: -
cdr3_nt: TGTGCCAGTAGTATCCTAGCGATAAACACTGAAGCTTTCTTT
cdr3_aa: CASSILAINTEAFF

clone_size: -
j_call: TRBJ2-7
v_call: TRBV7-9
d_call: TRBD1
cdr3_nt: TGTGCCAGCAGCCCCAGACAGGGGGCCGAGCAGTACTTC
cdr3_aa: CASSPRQGAEQYF

clone_size: -
j_call: TRBJ2-5
v_call: TRBV5-6
d_call: TRBD2
cdr3_nt: TGTGCCAGCAGCTTTCGGGGAGGGTCGGAGACCCAGTACTTC
cdr3_aa: CASSFRGGSETQYF

clone_size: -
j_call: TRBJ2-1
v_call: TRBV7-8
d_call: -
cdr3_nt: TGTGCCAGCAGCTTAGCGGCGCAGGGGAATGAGCAGTTCTTC
cdr3_aa: CASSLAAQGNEQFF

clone_size: once
j_call: TRBJ2-2
v_call: TRBV6-7
d_call: TRBD1
cdr3_nt: TGTGCCAGCAGGTGGGGACAGGGAAACACCGAAAGGAAGGGCGCCAAAATTACCGGGGAGCTGTTTTTT
cdr3_aa: CASRWGQGNTERKGAKITGELFF

clone_size: -
j_call: TRBJ2-7
v_call: TRBV7-2
d_call: TRBD2
cdr3_nt: TGTGCCAGCAGCTTAGACTCTAGCGGGAGACGTACCTACGAGCAGTACTTC
cdr3_aa: CASSLDSSGRRTYEQYF

clone_size: -
j_call: TRBJ2-5
v_call: TRBV5-1
d_call: -
cdr3_nt: TGCGCCAGCAGCTTGGGGAGGGCTTCGGAGACCCAGTACTTC
cdr3_aa: CASSLGRASETQYF

clone_size: -
j_call: TRBJ2-1
v_call: TRBV7-8
d_call: TRBD1
cdr3_nt: TGTGCCAGCAGCTCCGGACAGGGCCAGATAATGTACAATGAGCAGTTCTTC
cdr3_aa: CASSSGQGQIMYNEQFF